This entry describes one TCR beta chain. A read error may account for a junction end that differs from germline. Random hexamers were used to reverse transcribe roughly 0.5 to 1 ug of RNA. The amplification used immunoSEQ multiplex PCR on TCR beta CDR3; it spanned 54 Vbeta and 13 Jbeta. TCRdb redid the calling of the immunoSEQ multiplex PCR reads with MiXCR, one entry per CDR3 protein. The sample comprises 330,000 or so distinct CDR3 sequences, around 91% of which are singletons, and approximately 0.2% rests with the top ten. The CDR3 is 15 amino acids. The germline V gene encodes CDR1 LGHNA and CDR2 YNFKEQ. The authors sequenced TCR beta from blood CD8+ and CD4+ T cells. Relapsing-remitting disease, either stable or active, was present in the treatment-naive patients who were the multiple sclerosis controls. This sample stems from a study of CD8 T cells in Susac syndrome.

The chain employs TRBV4-2 and TRBJ2-2, with TRBD1 matching 7 bases. The sequenced sample consisted of CD8+ T cells from PBMCs. The source is a human donor with multiple sclerosis. CDR3 DNA sequence: TGTGCCAGCAGCCAAGAGACAGGGAACGCCGGGGAGCTGTTTTTT. Translating it yields CASSQETGNAGELFF.